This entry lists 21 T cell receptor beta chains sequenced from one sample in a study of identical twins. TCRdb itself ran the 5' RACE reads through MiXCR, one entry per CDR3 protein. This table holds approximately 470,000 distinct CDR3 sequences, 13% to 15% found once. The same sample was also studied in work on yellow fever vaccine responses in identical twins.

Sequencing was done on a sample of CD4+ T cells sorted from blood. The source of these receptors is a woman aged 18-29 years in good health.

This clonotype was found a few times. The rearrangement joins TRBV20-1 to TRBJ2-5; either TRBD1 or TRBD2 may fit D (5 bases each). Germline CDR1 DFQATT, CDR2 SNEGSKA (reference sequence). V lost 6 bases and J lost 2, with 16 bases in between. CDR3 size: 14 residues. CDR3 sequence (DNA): TGCAGTGCCCAATCCGGGACCGAGCAAGAGACCCAGTACTTC. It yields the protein CSAQSGTEQETQYF.

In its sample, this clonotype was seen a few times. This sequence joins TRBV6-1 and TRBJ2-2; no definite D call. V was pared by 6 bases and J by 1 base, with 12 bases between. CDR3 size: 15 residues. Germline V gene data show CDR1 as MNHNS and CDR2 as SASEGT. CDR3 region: CASSSRPGNTGELFF. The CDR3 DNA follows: TGTGCCAGCAGCTCCCGTCCTGGGAACACCGGGGAGCTGTTTTTT.

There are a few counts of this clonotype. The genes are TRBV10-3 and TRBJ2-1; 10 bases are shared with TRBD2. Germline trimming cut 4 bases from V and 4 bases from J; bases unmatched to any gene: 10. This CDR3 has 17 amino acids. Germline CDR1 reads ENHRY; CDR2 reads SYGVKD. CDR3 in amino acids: CAISVRTSGDRYNEQFF. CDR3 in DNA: TGTGCCATCAGTGTAAGGACTAGCGGAGACCGTTACAATGAGCAGTTCTTC.

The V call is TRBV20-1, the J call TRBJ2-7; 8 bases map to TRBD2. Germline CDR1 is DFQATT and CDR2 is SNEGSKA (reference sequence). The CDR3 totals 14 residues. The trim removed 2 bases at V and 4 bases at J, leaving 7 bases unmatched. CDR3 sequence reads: CSARSLAGEYEQYF. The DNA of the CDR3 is TGCAGTGCTAGAAGTCTAGCGGGCGAGTACGAGCAGTACTTC.

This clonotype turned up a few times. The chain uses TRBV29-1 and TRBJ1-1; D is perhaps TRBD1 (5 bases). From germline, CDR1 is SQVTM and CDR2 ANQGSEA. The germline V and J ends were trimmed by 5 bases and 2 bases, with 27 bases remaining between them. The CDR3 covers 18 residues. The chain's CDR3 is CSVPWGNRRQLLNTEAFF. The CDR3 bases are TGCAGCGTTCCCTGGGGAAACAGGCGGCAATTGCTTAACACTGAAGCTTTCTTT. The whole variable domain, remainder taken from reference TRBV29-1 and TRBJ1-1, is SAVISQKPSRDICQRGTSLTIQCQVDSQVTMMFWYRQQPGQSLTLIATANQGSEATYESGFVIDKFPISRPNLTFSTLTVSNMSPEDSSIYLCSVPWGNRRQLLNTEAFFGQGTRLTVV.

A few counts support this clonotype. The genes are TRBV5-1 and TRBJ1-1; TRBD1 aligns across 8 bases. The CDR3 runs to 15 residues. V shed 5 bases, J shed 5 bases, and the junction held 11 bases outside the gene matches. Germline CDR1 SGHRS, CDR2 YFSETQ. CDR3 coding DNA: TGCGCCAGCAGACTGACTCCGGACAGGGAGACTGAAGCTTTCTTT. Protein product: CASRLTPDRETEAFF.

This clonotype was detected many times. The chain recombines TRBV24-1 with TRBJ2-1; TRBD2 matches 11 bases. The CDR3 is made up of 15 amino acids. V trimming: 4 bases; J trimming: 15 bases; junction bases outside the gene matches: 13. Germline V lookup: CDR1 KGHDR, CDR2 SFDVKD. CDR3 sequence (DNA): TGTGCCACCAGTGACGACGGACTAGCGGGCAGGATACTGTTCTTC. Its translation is CATSDDGLAGRILFF.

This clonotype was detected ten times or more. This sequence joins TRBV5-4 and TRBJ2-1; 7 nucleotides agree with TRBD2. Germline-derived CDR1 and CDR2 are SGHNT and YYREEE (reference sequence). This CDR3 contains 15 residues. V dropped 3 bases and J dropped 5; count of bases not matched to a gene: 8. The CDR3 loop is CASSSYSRGDNEQFF. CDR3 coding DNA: TGTGCCAGCAGCTCATACAGTCGGGGGGACAATGAGCAGTTCTTC.

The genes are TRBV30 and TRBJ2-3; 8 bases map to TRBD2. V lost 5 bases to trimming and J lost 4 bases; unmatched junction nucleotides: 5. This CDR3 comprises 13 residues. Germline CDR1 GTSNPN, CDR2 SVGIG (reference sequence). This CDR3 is CAWVGLASDTQYF. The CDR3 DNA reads TGTGCCTGGGTTGGACTAGCATCAGATACGCAGTATTTT.

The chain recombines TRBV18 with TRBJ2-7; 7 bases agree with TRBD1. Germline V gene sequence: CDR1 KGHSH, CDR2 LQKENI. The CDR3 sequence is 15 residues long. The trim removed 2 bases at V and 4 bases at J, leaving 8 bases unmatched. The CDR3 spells CASSPGQNRGYEQYF. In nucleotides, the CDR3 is TGTGCCAGCTCACCAGGGCAAAACAGGGGTTACGAGCAGTACTTC.

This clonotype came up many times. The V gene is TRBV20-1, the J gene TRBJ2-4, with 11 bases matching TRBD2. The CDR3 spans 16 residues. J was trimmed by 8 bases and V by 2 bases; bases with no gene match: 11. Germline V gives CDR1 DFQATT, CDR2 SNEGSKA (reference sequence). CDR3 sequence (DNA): TGCAGTGCTAGACGGAGTAGCGGGGGGGTAATGGACATTCAGTACTTC. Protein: CSARRSSGGVMDIQYF.

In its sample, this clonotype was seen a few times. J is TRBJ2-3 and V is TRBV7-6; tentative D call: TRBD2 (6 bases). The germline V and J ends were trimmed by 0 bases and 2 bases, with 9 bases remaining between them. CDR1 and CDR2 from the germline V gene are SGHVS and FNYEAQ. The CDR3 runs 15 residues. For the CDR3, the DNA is TGTGCCAGCAGCTTAGCCTCGGGACTCACAGATACGCAGTATTTT. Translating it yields CASSLASGLTDTQYF.

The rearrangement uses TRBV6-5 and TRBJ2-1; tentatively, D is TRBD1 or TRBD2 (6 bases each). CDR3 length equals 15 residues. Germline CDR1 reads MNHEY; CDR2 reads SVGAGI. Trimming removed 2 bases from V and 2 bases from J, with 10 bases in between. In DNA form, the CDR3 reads TGTGCCAGCAGTTACGGGGGGCGCCCCTACAATGAGCAGTTCTTC. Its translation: CASSYGGRPYNEQFF.

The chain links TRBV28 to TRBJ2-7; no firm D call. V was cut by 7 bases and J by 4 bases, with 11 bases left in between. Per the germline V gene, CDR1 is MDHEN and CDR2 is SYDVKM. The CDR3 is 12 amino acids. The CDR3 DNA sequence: TGTGCCAGCACGGACCCGCCTTACGAGCAGTACTTC. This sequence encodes CASTDPPYEQYF.

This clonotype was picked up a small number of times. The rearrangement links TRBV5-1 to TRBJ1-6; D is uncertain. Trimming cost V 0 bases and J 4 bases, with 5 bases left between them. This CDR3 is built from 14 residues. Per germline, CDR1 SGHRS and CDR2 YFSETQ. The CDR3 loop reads CASSLGVYNSPLHF. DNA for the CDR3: TGCGCCAGCAGCTTGGGGGTTTATAATTCACCCCTCCACTTT.

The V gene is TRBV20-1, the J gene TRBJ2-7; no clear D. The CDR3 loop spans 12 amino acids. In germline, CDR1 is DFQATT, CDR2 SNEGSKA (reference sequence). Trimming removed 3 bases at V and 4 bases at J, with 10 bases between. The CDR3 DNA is TGCAGTGCTAGCCAGTCCACGTACGAGCAGTACTTC. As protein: CSASQSTYEQYF.

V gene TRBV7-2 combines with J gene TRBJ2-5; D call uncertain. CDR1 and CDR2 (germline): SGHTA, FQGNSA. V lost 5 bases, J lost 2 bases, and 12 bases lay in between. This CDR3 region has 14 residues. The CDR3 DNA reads TGTGCCAGCAGCCAAAGCTTAAAGCAAGAGACCCAGTACTTC. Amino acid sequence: CASSQSLKQETQYF.

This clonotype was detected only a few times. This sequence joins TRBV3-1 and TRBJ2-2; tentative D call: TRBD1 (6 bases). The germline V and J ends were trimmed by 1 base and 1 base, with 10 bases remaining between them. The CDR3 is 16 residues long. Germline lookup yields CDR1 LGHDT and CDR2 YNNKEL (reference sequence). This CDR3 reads CASSQGRGVNTGELFF. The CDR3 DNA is TGTGCCAGCAGCCAAGGCAGGGGTGTGAACACCGGGGAGCTGTTTTTT. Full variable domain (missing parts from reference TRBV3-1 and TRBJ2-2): DTAVSQTPKYLVTQMGNDKSIKCEQNLGHDTMYWYKQDSKKFLKIMFSYNNKELIINETVPNRFSPKSPDKAHLNLHINSLELGDSAVYFCASSQGRGVNTGELFFGEGSRLTVL.

The DNA of the CDR3 is TGTGCCAGCAGTTTAGGTAGCGGGAGAGGGGACACCGGGGAGCTGTTTTTT. The encoded protein is CASSLGSGRGDTGELFF. The chain is built from TRBV12-3 or TRBV12-4 and TRBJ2-2; 9 bases line up with TRBD2. Trimming at V came to 1 base and at J to 3 bases, leaving 6 bases not matched to a gene. The CDR3 is 17 residues long.

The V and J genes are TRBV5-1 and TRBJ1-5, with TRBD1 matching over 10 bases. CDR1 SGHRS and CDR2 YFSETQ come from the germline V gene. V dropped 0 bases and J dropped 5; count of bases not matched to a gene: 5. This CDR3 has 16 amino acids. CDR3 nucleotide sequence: TGCGCCAGCAGCTTGGACGGGACAGGGGTGGATCAGCCCCAGCATTTT. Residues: CASSLDGTGVDQPQHF.

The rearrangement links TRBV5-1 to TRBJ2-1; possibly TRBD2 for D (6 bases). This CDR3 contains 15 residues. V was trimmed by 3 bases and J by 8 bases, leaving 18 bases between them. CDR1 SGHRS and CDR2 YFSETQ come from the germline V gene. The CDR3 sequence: CASSSGTYNRHEQFF. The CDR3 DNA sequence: TGCGCCAGCAGCTCCGGGACTTATAATAGGCATGAGCAGTTCTTC.